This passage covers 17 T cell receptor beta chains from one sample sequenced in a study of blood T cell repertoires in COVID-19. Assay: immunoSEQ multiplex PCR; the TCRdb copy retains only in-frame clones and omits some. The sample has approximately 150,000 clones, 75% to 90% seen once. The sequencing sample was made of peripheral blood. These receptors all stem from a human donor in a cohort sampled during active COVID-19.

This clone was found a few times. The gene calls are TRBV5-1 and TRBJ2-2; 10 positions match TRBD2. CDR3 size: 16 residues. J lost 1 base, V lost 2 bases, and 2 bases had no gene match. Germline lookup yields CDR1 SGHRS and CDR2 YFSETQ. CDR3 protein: CASSLLAGKNTGELFF. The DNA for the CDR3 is TGCGCCAGCAGCTTACTAGCGGGGAAGAACACCGGGGAGCTGTTTTTT.

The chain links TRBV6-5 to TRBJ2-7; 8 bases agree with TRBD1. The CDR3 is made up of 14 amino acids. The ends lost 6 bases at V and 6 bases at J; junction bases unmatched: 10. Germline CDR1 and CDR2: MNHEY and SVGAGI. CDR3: CASRRQDRAGEQYF. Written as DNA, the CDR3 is TGTGCCAGCAGACGTCAGGACAGGGCGGGCGAGCAGTACTTC.

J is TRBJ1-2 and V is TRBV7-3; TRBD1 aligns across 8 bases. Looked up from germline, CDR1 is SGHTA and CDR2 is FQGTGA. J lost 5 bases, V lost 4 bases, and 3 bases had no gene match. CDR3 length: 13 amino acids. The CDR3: CASSSTGEYGYTF. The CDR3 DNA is TGTGCCAGCAGCTCGACAGGGGAATATGGCTACACCTTC.

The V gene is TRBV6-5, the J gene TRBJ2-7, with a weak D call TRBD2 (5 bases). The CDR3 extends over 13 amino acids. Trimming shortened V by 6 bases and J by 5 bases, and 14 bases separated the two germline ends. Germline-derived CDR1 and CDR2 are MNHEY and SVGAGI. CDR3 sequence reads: CASSRTPLDEQYV. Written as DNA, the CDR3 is TGTGCCAGCAGCCGGACTCCTCTTGACGAGCAGTACGTC.

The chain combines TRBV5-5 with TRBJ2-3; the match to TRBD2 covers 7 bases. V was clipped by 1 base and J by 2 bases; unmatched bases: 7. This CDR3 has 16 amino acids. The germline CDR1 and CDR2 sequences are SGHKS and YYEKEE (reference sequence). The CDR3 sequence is CASSLSGRANTDTQYF. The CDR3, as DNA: TGTGCCAGCAGCTTGTCGGGGAGGGCAAACACAGATACGCAGTATTTT.

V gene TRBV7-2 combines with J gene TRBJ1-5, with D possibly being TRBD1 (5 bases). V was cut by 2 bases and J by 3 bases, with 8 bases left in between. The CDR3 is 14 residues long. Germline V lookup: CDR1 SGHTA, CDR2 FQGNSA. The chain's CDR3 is CASSLQGDNQPQHF. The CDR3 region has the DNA TGTGCCAGCAGCTTACAGGGTGACAATCAGCCCCAGCATTTT. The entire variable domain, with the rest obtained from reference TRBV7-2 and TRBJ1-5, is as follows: GAGVSQSPSNKVTEKGKDVELRCDPISGHTALYWYRQSLGQGLEFLIYFQGNSAPDKSGLPSDRFSAERTGGSVSTLTIQRTQQEDSAVYLCASSLQGDNQPQHFGDGTRLSIL.

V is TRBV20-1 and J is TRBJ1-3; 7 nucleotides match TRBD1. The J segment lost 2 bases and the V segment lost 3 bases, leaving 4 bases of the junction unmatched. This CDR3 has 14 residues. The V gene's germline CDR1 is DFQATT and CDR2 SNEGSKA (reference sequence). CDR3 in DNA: TGCAGTGCTAGTCGTCAGGGGGCTGGAAACACCATATATTTT. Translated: CSASRQGAGNTIYF.

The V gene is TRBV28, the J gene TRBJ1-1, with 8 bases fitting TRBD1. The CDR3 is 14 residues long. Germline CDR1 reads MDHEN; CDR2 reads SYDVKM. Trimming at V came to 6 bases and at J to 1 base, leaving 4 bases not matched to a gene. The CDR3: CASRKQGGNTEAFF. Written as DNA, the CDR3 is TGTGCCAGCAGAAAACAGGGGGGGAACACTGAAGCTTTCTTT.

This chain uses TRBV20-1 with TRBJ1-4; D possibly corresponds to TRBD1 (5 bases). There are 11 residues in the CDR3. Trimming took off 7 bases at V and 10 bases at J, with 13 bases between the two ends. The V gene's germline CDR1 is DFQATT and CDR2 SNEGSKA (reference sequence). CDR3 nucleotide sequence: TGCAGTGTTCCGGGGGATTCAAAACTGTTTTTT. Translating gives CSVPGDSKLFF.

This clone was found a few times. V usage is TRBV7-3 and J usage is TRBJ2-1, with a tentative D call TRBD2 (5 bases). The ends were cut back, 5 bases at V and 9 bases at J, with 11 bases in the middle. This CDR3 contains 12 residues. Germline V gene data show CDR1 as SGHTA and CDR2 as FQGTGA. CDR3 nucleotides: TGTGCCAGCAGCGAAAGCGGTATTGAGCAGTTCTTC. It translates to CASSESGIEQFF.

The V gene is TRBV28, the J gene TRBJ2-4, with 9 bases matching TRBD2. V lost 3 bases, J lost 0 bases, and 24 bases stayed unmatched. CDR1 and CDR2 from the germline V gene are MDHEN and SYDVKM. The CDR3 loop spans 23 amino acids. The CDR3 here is CASSFPLGTGGSGSSLAKNIQYF. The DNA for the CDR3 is TGTGCCAGCAGTTTTCCCTTGGGCACGGGAGGTAGCGGGAGCTCCTTAGCCAAAAACATTCAGTACTTC.

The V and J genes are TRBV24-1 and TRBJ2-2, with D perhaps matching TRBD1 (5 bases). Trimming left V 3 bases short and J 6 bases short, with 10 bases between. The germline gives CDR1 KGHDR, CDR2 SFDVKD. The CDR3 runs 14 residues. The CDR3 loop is CATSDPDSPGELFF. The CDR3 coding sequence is TGTGCCACCAGTGATCCCGACAGCCCCGGGGAGCTGTTTTTT.

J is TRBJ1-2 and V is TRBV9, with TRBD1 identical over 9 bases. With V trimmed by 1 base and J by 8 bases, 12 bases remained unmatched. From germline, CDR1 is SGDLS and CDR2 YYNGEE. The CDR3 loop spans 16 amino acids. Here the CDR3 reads CASSVPAPGQGSGYTF. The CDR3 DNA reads TGTGCCAGCAGCGTACCCGCCCCCGGACAGGGGAGCGGCTACACCTTC.

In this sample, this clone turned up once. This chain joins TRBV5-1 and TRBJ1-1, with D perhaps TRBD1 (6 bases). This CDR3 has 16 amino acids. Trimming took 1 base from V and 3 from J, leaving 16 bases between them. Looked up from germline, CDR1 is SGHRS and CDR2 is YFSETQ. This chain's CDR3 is CASSLWAQQGDTEAFF. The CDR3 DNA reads TGCGCCAGCAGCTTGTGGGCTCAACAGGGAGACACTGAAGCTTTCTTT.

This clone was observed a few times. CDR3 nucleotide sequence: TGTGCCAGTAAAATGACAGGGTACTATGGCTACACCTTC. As protein: CASKMTGYYGYTF. The chain is built from TRBV19 and TRBJ1-2, with 7 bases that match TRBD1. Germline V gene sequence: CDR1 LNHDA, CDR2 SQIVND (reference sequence). This CDR3 comprises 13 residues. V was clipped by 7 bases and J by 3 bases; unmatched bases: 5.

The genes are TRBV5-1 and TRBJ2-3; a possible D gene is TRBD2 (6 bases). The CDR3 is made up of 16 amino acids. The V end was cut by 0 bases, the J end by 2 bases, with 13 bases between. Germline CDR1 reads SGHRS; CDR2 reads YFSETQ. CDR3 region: CASSLVEPGDTDTQYF. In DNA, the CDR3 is TGCGCCAGCAGCTTGGTGGAACCGGGGGACACAGATACGCAGTATTTT.

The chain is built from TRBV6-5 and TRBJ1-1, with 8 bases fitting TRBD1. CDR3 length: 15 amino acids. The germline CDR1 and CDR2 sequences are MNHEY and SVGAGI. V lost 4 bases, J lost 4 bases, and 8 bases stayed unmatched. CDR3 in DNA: TGTGCCAGCAGTTCCGACAGGGGATACGGCACTGAAGCTTTCTTT. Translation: CASSSDRGYGTEAFF.